This section outlines one TCR beta chain sequence together with its context. It lacks a known antigen. TCR beta CDR3 regions were amplified by multiplex PCR from an average of roughly 1.3 ug genomic DNA per sample using the immunoSEQ assay. The assay corrected primer bias using a complete synthetic TCR repertoire to establish an amplification baseline. The amplicons were sequenced using the Illumina platform. Regarding the original processing steps: Sequences were error-corrected by clustering with frequency ratios and a modified nearest-neighbor algorithm, then analyzed in the immunoSEQ Analyzer with IMGT gene definitions. At each rarefaction depth, TCR richness and evenness were averaged over 20 rarefaction repeats, and samples with fewer sequences than the depth were excluded. Wilcoxon rank sum tests with FDR correction were used to compare relative abundances of V, D and J genes between the groups. For the blinded duplicates, the intraclass correlation was 90% to 97% for TCR richness and averaged about 76% across 70 or so gene segments. As stored in TCRdb, this immuneACCESS dataset retains in-frame rearrangements with V and J assigned. A fraction of the clones does not appear; measured against another copy, unresolved V genes explain less than half of the discrepancy, and the remainder lacks a known reason. The V and J calls and the clone size are those of that table, but D and trimming were determined from the DNA. The sample's clone listing holds 18,000 or so clones. Jointly, the top ten make up approximately 14% of the sample.

Every participant had a single incident cervical HPV16 infection, and women with prevalent HPV16 infections were excluded. Cervical HPV DNA was detected by MY09/MY11 PCR, and genotyping was performed by dot-blot hybridization. More than 14 mL of heparinized blood was centrifuged, after which the buffy coat was aliquoted, frozen at -30 degrees C, and then stored at -80 degrees C. QIAGEN kits were used to extract genomic DNA from buffy coat specimens. This specimen comes from a study of T cells in women clearing cervical HPV infection (dated by TCRdb to the late 2010s). As for the study more broadly: Cases were 20 to 25 women with histologically confirmed HPV16-related CIN3 or worse, including a couple of invasive cancers. Five blinded duplicates per group were added as quality controls, giving some 60 samples: 50 or so participants and 10 replicates. HLA typing was available for only a few women, so HLA type could not be excluded as a confounder. The parent cohort enrolled 10,000 or so women aged 18 or older in Guanacaste, Costa Rica, during about 1992 to 1995 and followed them for six to eight years. Blood from cases was collected at the visit where the lesion was first found, while blood from controls was collected once the infection could no longer be detected. An exploratory proof-of-principle case-control study, nested within the Guanacaste HPV Natural History Study in Costa Rica, was conducted to compare TCR repertoires across cervical HPV16 outcomes. Cases and controls were matched on year of sample collection and on age within five years. The controls were 25 or so women whose single incident HPV16 infection cleared within 12 months with no development of precancer or cancer. For cases, a median interval of 149 days, with an interquartile range of about 90 to 210 days, was observed between lesion detection and blood sampling. A median age of nearly 35 years was observed in cases versus under 40 in controls, and no significant differences in baseline characteristics were found.

What the work shows at the level of the full study, not this receptor alone: Because T-cell numbers per sample were unknown, differences in richness could reflect varying T-cell content rather than repertoire biology. Because of the cross-sectional design, the study could not determine whether the associations came before infection or resulted from infection, and neither effector/memory subsets nor HPV-specific T cells were isolated. Random forest classifiers that combined richness and V gene abundances separated cases from controls with an estimated AUC of less than 0.85. TCR repertoire richness was significantly higher in CIN3+ cases than in controls across sequencing depths, while evenness did not differ.

Sequenced: blood buffy coat. This TCR came from a woman between 18 and 70 years old with a cervical HPV16 infection that either progressed to CIN3+ or cleared (not recorded which).

The encoded CDR3 is CASSPSGVGNTIYF. Incomplete CDR3 DNA: TGTGCCAGCTCACCATCAGGGGTCGGAAACACC. The sequence joins TRBV18 to TRBJ1-3, with TRBD1 tentatively as D gene (6 bases match). Read data end 3 residues before the CDR3 end; the end is taken from the germline J gene. V and J are truncated by 2 bases and 4 bases respectively, leaving an intervening sequence of 9 bases. CDR1 is given as KGHSH and CDR2 as LQKENI, both from the germline V gene. Including cysteine and phenylalanine, the CDR3 has 14 amino acids. Only the CDR3 bases that were read are kept: 33 of them, in frame from base 1.